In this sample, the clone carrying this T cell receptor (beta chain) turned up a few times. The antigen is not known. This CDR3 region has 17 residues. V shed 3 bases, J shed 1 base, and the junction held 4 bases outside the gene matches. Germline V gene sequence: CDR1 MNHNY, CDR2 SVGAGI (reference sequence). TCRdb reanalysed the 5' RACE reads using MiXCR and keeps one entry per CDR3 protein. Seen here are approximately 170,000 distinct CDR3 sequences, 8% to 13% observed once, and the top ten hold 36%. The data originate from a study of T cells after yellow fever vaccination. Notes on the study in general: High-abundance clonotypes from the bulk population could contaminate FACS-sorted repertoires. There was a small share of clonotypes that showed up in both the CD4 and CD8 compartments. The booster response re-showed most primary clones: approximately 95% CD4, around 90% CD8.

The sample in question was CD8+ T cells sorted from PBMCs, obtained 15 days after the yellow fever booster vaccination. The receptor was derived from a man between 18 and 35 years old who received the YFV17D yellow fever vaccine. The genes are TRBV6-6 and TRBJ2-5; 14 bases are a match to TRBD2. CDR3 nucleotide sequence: TGTGCCAGCAGTTATGGACTAGCGGGGGGTTTCCAAGAGACCCAGTACTTC. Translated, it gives CASSYGLAGGFQETQYF.